This TCR beta chain was identified during a study of Graves' ophthalmopathy and Graves' hyperthyroidism. Study in general: Peripheral blood samples were taken at initial diagnosis, before any treatment.

V was pared by 6 bases and J by 4 bases, with 6 bases of the junction left unmatched. CDR1 is SQVTM and CDR2 is ANQGSEA in the germline V gene. The CDR3 is 13 amino acids. Participants with hyperthyroidism, aged 18 to 65, were newly diagnosed with under 2 months' duration. This clonotype was counted at least ten times. What it binds is unknown. General observations from the study: Blood samples also showed most expanded thyroid clonotypes exceeding 0.001 frequency.

RNA transcripts were the template, and TCR beta CDR3 regions were amplified from them. Following a first-round RT-PCR that used HTBI primers, a second-round multiplex PCR was carried out. From the multiplex PCR reads, TCRdb called clonotypes with MiXCR, one entry per CDR3 protein. The table shows just over 400,000 distinct CDR3 sequences, with roughly 20% occurring only once. The sequencing sample was made of peripheral blood. The receptor's source is a woman aged 18-29 years with stable Graves' hyperthyroidism. This chain links TRBV29-1 with TRBJ1-5; the match to TRBD1 covers 7 bases. The CDR3 sequence: CSVRDSQNQPQHF. CDR3 DNA sequence: TGCAGCGTCCGGGACAGTCAAAATCAGCCCCAGCATTTT.